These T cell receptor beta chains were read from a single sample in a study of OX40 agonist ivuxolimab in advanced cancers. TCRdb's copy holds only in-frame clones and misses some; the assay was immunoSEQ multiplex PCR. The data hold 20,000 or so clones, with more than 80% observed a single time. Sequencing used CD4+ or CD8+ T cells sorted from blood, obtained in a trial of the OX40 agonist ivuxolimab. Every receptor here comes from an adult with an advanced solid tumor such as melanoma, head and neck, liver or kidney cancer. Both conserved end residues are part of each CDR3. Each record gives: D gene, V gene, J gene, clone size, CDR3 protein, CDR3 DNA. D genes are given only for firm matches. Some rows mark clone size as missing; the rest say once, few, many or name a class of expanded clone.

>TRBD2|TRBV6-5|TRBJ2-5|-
CASSPGLGVETQYF
TGTGCCAGCAGTCCGGGACTAGGGGTGGAGACCCAGTACTTC
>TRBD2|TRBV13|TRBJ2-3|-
CASITLAPDTQYF
TGTGCCAGCATCACACTAGCGCCGGATACGCAGTATTTT
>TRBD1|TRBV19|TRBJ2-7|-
CASSPGQGNYEQYF
TGTGCCAGTAGTCCGGGACAGGGAAACTACGAGCAGTACTTC
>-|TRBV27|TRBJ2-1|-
CASKGGYYNEQFF
TGTGCCAGCAAAGGGGGGTATTACAATGAGCAGTTCTTC
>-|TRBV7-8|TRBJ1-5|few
CASSLGPDQPQHF
TGTGCCAGCAGCCTAGGTCCCGACCAGCCCCAGCATTTT
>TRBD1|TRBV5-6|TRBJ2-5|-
CASSLGQGGFSVETQYF
TGTGCCAGCAGCCTGGGACAGGGGGGATTTTCCGTGGAGACCCAGTACTTC
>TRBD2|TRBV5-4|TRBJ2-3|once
CASSLAISGGADTQYF
TGTGCCAGCAGCTTGGCGATTAGCGGGGGGGCAGATACGCAGTATTTT
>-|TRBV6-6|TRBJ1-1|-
CASSYRAEAFF
TGTGCCAGCAGTTACCGGGCCGAAGCTTTCTTT
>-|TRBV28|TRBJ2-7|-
CASSLLPSYEQYF
TGTGCCAGCAGTTTATTACCTTCCTACGAGCAGTACTTC
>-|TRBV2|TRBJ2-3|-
CASSPDGNTDTQYF
TGTGCCAGCAGTCCGGACGGAAACACAGATACGCAGTATTTT
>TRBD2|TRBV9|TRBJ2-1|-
CASSVESGGYNEQFF
TGTGCCAGCAGCGTAGAAAGCGGGGGATACAATGAGCAGTTCTTC
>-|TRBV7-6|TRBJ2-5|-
CASSLGQGPSAQYF
TGTGCCAGCAGCTTAGGGCAGGGGCCCTCGGCCCAGTACTTC
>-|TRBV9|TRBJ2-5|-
CASSVGDSETQYF
TGTGCCAGCAGCGTAGGGGACTCCGAGACCCAGTACTTC
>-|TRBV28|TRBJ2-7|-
CASSRDSPGDEQYF
TGTGCCAGCAGTCGGGACTCCCCTGGAGACGAGCAGTACTTC
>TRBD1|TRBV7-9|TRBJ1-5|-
CASSSDRANQPQHF
TGTGCCAGCAGCTCCGACAGGGCCAATCAGCCCCAGCATTTT
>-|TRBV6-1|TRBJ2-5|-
CASSHRASGETQYF
TGTGCCAGCAGTCACAGGGCCTCGGGGGAGACCCAGTACTTC
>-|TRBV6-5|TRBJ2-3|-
CASSYCSSDTQYF
TGTGCCAGCAGTTACTGTTCCTCAGATACGCAGTATTTT
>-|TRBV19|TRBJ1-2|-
CASSMGSHGYTF
TGTGCCAGTAGTATGGGATCCCATGGCTACACCTTC
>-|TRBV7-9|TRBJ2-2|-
CASSLQRWGGELFF
TGTGCCAGCAGCTTACAACGGTGGGGCGGGGAGCTGTTTTTT
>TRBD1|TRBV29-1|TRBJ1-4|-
CSVEADRGRSEKLFF
TGCAGCGTTGAAGCTGACAGGGGGCGCAGTGAAAAACTGTTTTTT
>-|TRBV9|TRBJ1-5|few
CASSQGRNQPQHF
TGTGCCAGCAGCCAAGGACGTAATCAGCCCCAGCATTTT
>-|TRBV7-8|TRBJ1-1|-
CASSSGDLEAFF
TGTGCCAGCAGCTCAGGGGACCTTGAAGCTTTCTTT
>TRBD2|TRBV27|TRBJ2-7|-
CASSSIGGGEQYF
TGTGCCAGCAGTTCGATCGGGGGGGGCGAGCAGTACTTC
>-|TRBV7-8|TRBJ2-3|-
CASSLGSGAGGRVDTQYF
TGTGCCAGCAGCTTAGGGAGTGGAGCCGGGGGGCGGGTAGATACGCAGTATTTT
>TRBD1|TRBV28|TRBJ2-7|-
CASNSRRDREPYEQYF
TGTGCCAGCAACTCAAGGCGGGACAGGGAGCCGTACGAGCAGTACTTC
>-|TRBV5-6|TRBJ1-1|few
CASSLGRSYTEAFF
TGTGCCAGCAGCTTGGGCAGGAGTTACACTGAAGCTTTCTTT
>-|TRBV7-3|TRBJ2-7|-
CASSVAGSRAYEQYF
TGTGCCAGCAGCGTCGCCGGGTCTAGAGCCTACGAGCAGTACTTC
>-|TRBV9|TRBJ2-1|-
CASSAQNNNEQFF
TGTGCCAGCAGCGCCCAGAACAACAATGAGCAGTTCTTC
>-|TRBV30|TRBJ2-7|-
CAWSSDYYEQYF
TGTGCCTGGAGTAGTGATTACTACGAGCAGTACTTC
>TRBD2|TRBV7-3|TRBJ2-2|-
CASSPLAGGHTGELFF
TGTGCCAGCAGCCCGCTAGCGGGGGGACACACCGGGGAGCTGTTTTTT
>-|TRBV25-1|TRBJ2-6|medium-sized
CASLTSSGANVLTF
TGTGCCAGCCTTACAAGCTCTGGGGCCAACGTCCTGACTTTC
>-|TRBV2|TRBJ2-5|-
CASSDPTEKETQYF
TGTGCCAGCAGTGATCCGACGGAAAAAGAGACCCAGTACTTC
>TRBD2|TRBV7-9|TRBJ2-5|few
CASSSTGGLAGPEQETQYF
TGTGCCAGCAGCTCAACCGGGGGACTAGCGGGACCTGAACAAGAGACCCAGTACTTC
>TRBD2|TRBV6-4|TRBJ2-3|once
CASSPGGGTDTQYF
TGTGCCAGCAGCCCCGGGGGGGGGACAGATACGCAGTATTTT
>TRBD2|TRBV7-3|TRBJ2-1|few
CASSLSPSGRADYNEQFF
TGTGCCAGCAGCTTAAGCCCCAGCGGGAGGGCCGACTACAATGAGCAGTTCTTC
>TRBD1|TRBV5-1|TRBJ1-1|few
CASSSTGPNTEAFF
TGCGCCAGCAGCTCGACAGGGCCTAACACTGAAGCTTTCTTT
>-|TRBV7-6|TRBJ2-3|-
CASSSRLSPSTDTQYF
TGTGCCAGCAGCAGTAGGTTGTCGCCAAGCACAGATACGCAGTATTTT
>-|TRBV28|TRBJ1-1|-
CATVVGEAFF
TGTGCCACCGTGGTGGGAGAAGCTTTCTTT
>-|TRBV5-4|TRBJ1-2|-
CASSMPGTDPNYGYTF
TGTGCCAGCAGCATGCCCGGGACCGACCCTAACTATGGCTACACCTTC
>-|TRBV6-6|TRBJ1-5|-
CASSYLGAGNQPQHF
TGTGCCAGCAGTTACCTGGGGGCTGGCAATCAGCCCCAGCATTTT
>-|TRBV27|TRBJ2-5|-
CASSLTRGSPRPETQYF
TGTGCCAGCAGTTTAACGAGAGGGTCCCCCCGTCCAGAGACCCAGTACTTC
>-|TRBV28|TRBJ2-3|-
CASSLLGSGDTQYF
TGTGCCAGCAGTTTATTGGGGTCGGGAGATACGCAGTATTTT
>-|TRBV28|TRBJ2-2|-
CASSLYPGVNTGELFF
TGTGCCAGCAGTTTGTATCCGGGGGTGAACACCGGGGAGCTGTTTTTT
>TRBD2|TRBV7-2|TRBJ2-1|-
CASSWGLASYNEQFF
TGTGCCAGCAGCTGGGGACTAGCCTCCTACAATGAGCAGTTCTTC
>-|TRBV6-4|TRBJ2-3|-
CASSDSDTDTQYF
TGTGCCAGCAGTGACTCGGACACAGATACGCAGTATTTT
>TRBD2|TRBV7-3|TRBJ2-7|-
CASSLAGGSTYEQYF
TGTGCCAGCAGCTTAGCGGGGGGATCAACCTACGAGCAGTACTTC
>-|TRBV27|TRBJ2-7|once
CASSLSSSGREQYF
TGTGCCAGCAGTTTATCTTCCAGCGGCCGAGAGCAGTACTTC
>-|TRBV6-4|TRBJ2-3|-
CASSEGYTQYF
TGTGCCAGCAGTGAAGGATATACGCAGTATTTT
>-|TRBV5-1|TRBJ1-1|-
CASSLAGMNTEAFF
TGCGCCAGCAGCTTGGCAGGGATGAACACTGAAGCTTTCTTT
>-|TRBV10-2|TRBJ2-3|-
CASSVFGDGTDTQYF
TGCGCCAGCAGTGTGTTTGGGGATGGCACAGATACGCAGTATTTT
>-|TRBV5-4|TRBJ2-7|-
CASSRDFLTYEQYF
TGTGCCAGCAGCCGGGACTTTTTGACCTACGAGCAGTACTTC
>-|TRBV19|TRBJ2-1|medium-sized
CASSHGYNEQFF
TGTGCCAGTAGTCACGGTTACAATGAGCAGTTCTTC
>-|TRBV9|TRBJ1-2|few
CASSGGQGYTF
TGTGCCAGCAGTGGGGGGCAGGGCTACACCTTC
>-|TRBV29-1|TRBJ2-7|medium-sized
CSVVWGSSYEQYF
TGCAGCGTTGTGTGGGGCAGTTCCTACGAGCAGTACTTC
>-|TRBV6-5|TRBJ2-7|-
CASSYSGGRYEQYF
TGTGCCAGCAGTTACTCGGGGGGACGCTACGAGCAGTACTTC
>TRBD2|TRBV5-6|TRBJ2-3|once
CASTFLAGAADTQYF
TGTGCCAGCACCTTCCTAGCGGGGGCTGCAGATACGCAGTATTTT
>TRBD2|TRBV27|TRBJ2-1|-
CASSMGAGGNEQFF
TGTGCCAGCAGCATGGGAGCGGGAGGGAATGAGCAGTTCTTC
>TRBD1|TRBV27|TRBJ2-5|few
CASSLTGGAYETQYF
TGTGCCAGCAGTTTAACAGGGGGCGCGTATGAGACCCAGTACTTC
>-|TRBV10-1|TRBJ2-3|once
CASSGTDTDTQYF
TGCGCCAGCAGTGGGACGGACACAGATACGCAGTATTTT
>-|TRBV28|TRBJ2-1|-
CATTRTSPFNEQFF
TGTGCCACCACTCGTACGTCCCCGTTCAATGAGCAGTTCTTC